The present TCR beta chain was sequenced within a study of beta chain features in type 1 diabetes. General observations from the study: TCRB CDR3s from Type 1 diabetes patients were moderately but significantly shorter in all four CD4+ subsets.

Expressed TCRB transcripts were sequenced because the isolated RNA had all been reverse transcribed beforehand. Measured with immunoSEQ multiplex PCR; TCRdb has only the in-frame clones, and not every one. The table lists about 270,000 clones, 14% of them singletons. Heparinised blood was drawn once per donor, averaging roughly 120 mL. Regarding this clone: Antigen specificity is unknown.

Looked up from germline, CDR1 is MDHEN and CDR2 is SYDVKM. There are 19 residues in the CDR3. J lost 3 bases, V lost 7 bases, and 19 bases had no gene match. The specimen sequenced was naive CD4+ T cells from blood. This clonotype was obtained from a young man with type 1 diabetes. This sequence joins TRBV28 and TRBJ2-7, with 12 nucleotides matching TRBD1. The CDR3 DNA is TGTGCCAGCACCCTCTATCACGGGACAGGGGGCGTTTATCACTACGAGCAGTACTTC. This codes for CASTLYHGTGGVYHYEQYF.